This T cell receptor beta chain appears in the sequencing data of a study of blood T cell repertoires in COVID-19. Germline V CDR1 and CDR2: SGHKS, YYEKEE (reference sequence). The CDR3 is 13 amino acids. V lost 3 bases and J lost 3, with 10 bases in between. Generated by immunoSEQ multiplex PCR, the TCRdb table keeps only in-frame clones and is missing some. This table has hundreds of thousands of clones, around 86% appearing once. The V gene is TRBV5-5, the J gene TRBJ2-7; D call uncertain. The sequence was collected from a woman aged 30 to 39 who had recovered from COVID-19. Sequencing was carried out using peripheral blood. CDR3 in amino acids: CASSSPILYEQYF. As DNA, the CDR3 is TGTGCCAGCAGCTCCCCGATACTCTACGAGCAGTACTTC.